A single sample is the source of the 30 T cell receptor beta chains below, sequenced in a study of blood T cells in healthy people across ages. Alongside a J-beta primer mix, a sample-barcoded 5' primer served in a second PCR lasting about 7 to 11 cycles. TCRdb re-called the 5' RACE reads through MiXCR, storing one row per CDR3 protein. The table has 1,500,000 or so distinct CDR3 sequences, approximately 63% seen once. The sequenced sample was blood. The source is a man aged 18 to 29 in good health.

Only a few counts were recorded for this clonotype. The CDR3 is CASSLVPGADTQYF. CDR3 DNA: TGTGCCAGCAGCTTAGTTCCGGGGGCAGATACGCAGTATTTT. The rearrangement links TRBV7-2 to TRBJ2-3, with D possibly being TRBD2 (6 bases). CDR1 is SGHTA, CDR2 FQGNSA, per germline. The CDR3 is made up of 14 amino acids. Trimming stripped 1 base from V and 4 bases from J, with 9 bases between.

This rearrangement joins TRBV15 to TRBJ2-4, with D possibly TRBD1 on 5 matching bases. The closer fit of TRBJ2-7 to the DNA end suggests the J call may be wrong. Germline V gene lookup returns CDR1 LNHNV and CDR2 YYDKDF (reference sequence). CDR3 length: 16 residues. The DNA of the CDR3 is TGTGCCACCAGCAGAGATCCACTCGCTAGGGGCGGCGAGCAGTACTTC. Protein sequence: CATSRDPLARGGEQYF.

This clonotype showed up just a few times. V is TRBV6-6 and J is TRBJ2-7, with D possibly TRBD1 on 6 matching bases. In germline, CDR1 is MNHNY, CDR2 SVGAGI (reference sequence). This CDR3 has 16 residues. The ends were cut back, 1 base at V and 0 bases at J, with 13 bases in the middle. The CDR3 coding sequence is TGTGCCAGCAGTTACTACAGGGAATTAAGCTCCTACGAGCAGTACTTC. It translates to CASSYYRELSSYEQYF.

This clonotype came up a few times. The J gene is TRBJ1-4, the V gene TRBV20-1, with 11 bases that match TRBD1. J lost 5 bases, V lost 5 bases, and 13 bases had no gene match. CDR1 DFQATT and CDR2 SNEGSKA come from the germline V gene (reference sequence). This CDR3 region has 17 residues. The CDR3 loop is CSAQLFGTGGLNEKLFF. CDR3 sequence (DNA): TGCAGTGCTCAGCTATTTGGGACAGGGGGTCTAAATGAAAAACTGTTTTTT.

The chain has TRBV3-1 and TRBJ2-5; the D is unclear. V was trimmed by 0 bases and J by 1 base, leaving 9 bases between them. The CDR3 is 15 amino acids. The germline V gene has CDR1 LGHDT and CDR2 YNNKEL (reference sequence). The CDR3 bases are TGTGCCAGCAGCCAAGATACGACATCCCAAGAGACCCAGTACTTC. The encoded protein is CASSQDTTSQETQYF.

The chain carries TRBV4-3 and TRBJ2-1; D gene uncertain. This CDR3 region has 15 residues. Per the germline V gene, CDR1 is LGHNA and CDR2 is YSLEER. Trimming left V 2 bases short and J 7 bases short, with 15 bases between. DNA of the CDR3: TGCGCCAGCAGCCAATCTCAGACTCTAACAAATGAGCAGTTCTTC. Translated: CASSQSQTLTNEQFF.

The J gene is TRBJ2-7, the V gene TRBV12-3 or TRBV12-4; D gene ambiguous. The CDR3 extends over 14 amino acids. V was trimmed by 6 bases and J by 0 bases, leaving 12 bases between them. The CDR3 reads CASRARWSSYEQYF. DNA of the CDR3: TGTGCCAGCAGAGCGAGGTGGAGCTCCTACGAGCAGTACTTC.

The chain has TRBV4-2 and TRBJ1-3; the match to TRBD1 covers 7 bases. Germline CDR1 and CDR2: LGHNA and YNFKEQ. J lost 0 bases, V lost 1 base, and 3 bases had no gene match. CDR3 length: 16 residues. Here the CDR3 DNA reads TGTGCCAGCAGCCAAGTTGGGACAGCCTCTGGAAACACCATATATTTT. Its protein is CASSQVGTASGNTIYF.

This clonotype was counted only a few times. The J gene is TRBJ2-5, the V gene TRBV14, with D uncertain. CDR3 length: 14 residues. The germline V gene encodes CDR1 SGHDN and CDR2 FVKESK. V was pared by 0 bases and J by 11 bases, with 16 bases between. The CDR3 protein is CASSQDAQPNEQYF. The CDR3 bases are TGTGCCAGCAGCCAAGATGCCCAGCCCAATGAGCAGTACTTC.

This rearrangement joins TRBV20-1 to TRBJ2-4; 7 positions agree with TRBD2. The J call is uncertain, as TRBJ2-7 better fits the DNA end. This CDR3 is 15 amino acids long. CDR1 is DFQATT and CDR2 is SNEGSKA in the germline V gene (reference sequence). The CDR3 region is CSASPRGEDPYEQYF. In nucleotides, the CDR3 is TGCAGTGCTAGCCCACGGGGGGAGGATCCATACGAGCAGTACTTC.

Regarding this clonotype: Sequence at one end of the junction differs from germline and may be a read error. The chain employs TRBV4-1 and TRBJ2-7, with D uncertain. The CDR3 loop spans 13 amino acids. Germline lookup yields CDR1 MGHRA and CDR2 YSYEKL. The CDR3 protein is CASSEDLAYEQYF. In DNA, the CDR3 is TGCGCCAGCAGCGAAGACCTCGCCTACGAGCAGTACTTC.

A few counts support this clonotype. The chain joins TRBV6-2 or TRBV6-3 to TRBJ2-3; D could derive from TRBD1 or TRBD2 (5 bases each). Germline V gives CDR1 MNHEY, CDR2 SVGEGT. Trimming pared 0 bases from V and 5 bases from J, leaving 15 bases between. The CDR3 sequence is 16 residues long. The CDR3 here is CASSYSPGAGRDTQYF. CDR3 nucleotides: TGTGCCAGCAGTTACTCCCCCGGGGCAGGCAGAGATACGCAGTATTTT.

This clonotype has only one observation. For the CDR3, the DNA is TGTGCCAGCAGTCCCTGGGACAGTCTCTCCTATGGCTACACCTTC. It specifies CASSPWDSLSYGYTF. The gene calls are TRBV27 and TRBJ1-2; 7 positions agree with TRBD1. CDR1 and CDR2 (germline): MNHEY, SMNVEV (reference sequence). This CDR3 has 15 residues. The ends lost 5 bases at V and 4 bases at J; junction bases unmatched: 10.

This clonotype was detected a few times. V usage is TRBV10-3 and J usage is TRBJ2-7; D possibly matches TRBD1 or TRBD2 (6 bases each). The germline V gene encodes CDR1 ENHRY and CDR2 SYGVKD. The V gene lost 2 bases and the J gene lost 0 bases, with 14 bases spanning the gap. The length of the CDR3 is 16 residues. CDR3 sequence: CAISEEGGFSSYEQYF. The CDR3 DNA follows: TGTGCCATCAGTGAGGAAGGGGGGTTCAGCTCCTACGAGCAGTACTTC.

The chain uses TRBV9 and TRBJ2-1; D not certain. The CDR3 consists of 15 residues. The ends were cut back, 0 bases at V and 6 bases at J, with 13 bases in the middle. Germline CDR1 reads SGDLS; CDR2 reads YYNGEE. The CDR3 here is CASSVGAVKGNEQFF. The CDR3 nucleotides read TGTGCCAGCAGCGTAGGGGCCGTGAAGGGCAATGAGCAGTTCTTC.

CDR3 coding DNA: TGTGCCAGCCTTACCCCGGGGGGAGTGAACACTGAAGCTTTCTTT. This gives the protein CASLTPGGVNTEAFF. The chain couples TRBV2 to TRBJ1-1, with D tentatively TRBD1 (5 bases). CDR1 and CDR2 from the germline V gene are SNHLY and FYNNEI. The CDR3 sequence is 15 residues long. V was shortened by 8 bases and J by 0 bases, with 16 bases between the two germline ends.

This rearrangement joins TRBV20-1 to TRBJ2-1; TRBD2 aligns across 8 bases. Germline-derived CDR1 and CDR2 are DFQATT and SNEGSKA (reference sequence). V lost 6 bases to trimming and J lost 5 bases; unmatched junction nucleotides: 9. This CDR3 contains 14 residues. CDR3 DNA sequence: TGCAGTGCGATCGGACTAGCTACGGACAATGAGCAGTTCTTC. Translating gives CSAIGLATDNEQFF.

A remark on this clonotype: A junction end diverges from the germline sequence, so it may reflect a read error. V is TRBV7-7 and J is TRBJ2-5, with 9 bases aligning to TRBD2. Germline lookup yields CDR1 SSHAT and CDR2 FNYEAQ (reference sequence). The CDR3 sequence is 15 residues long. The CDR3 loop reads CASSLFPGLAETQYF. In DNA form, the CDR3 reads TGTGCTAGCAGCTTATTTCCGGGACTAGCTGAGACCCAGTACTTC.

J is TRBJ2-3 and V is TRBV7-9; D is undetermined. The CDR3 has 16 amino acids. Germline-derived CDR1 and CDR2 are SEHNR and FQNEAQ (reference sequence). V was pared by 5 bases and J by 2 bases, with 17 bases between. Here the CDR3 DNA reads TGTGCCAGCAGCAATATCCAAGCTTTCAACACAGATACGCAGTATTTT. It encodes CASSNIQAFNTDTQYF.

The chain uses TRBV3-1 and TRBJ2-1; the match to TRBD1 covers 7 bases. CDR1 LGHDT and CDR2 YNNKEL come from the germline V gene (reference sequence). The CDR3 totals 13 residues. Unmatched junction bases numbered 4, after V lost 3 bases and J lost 8 bases. CDR3 protein: CASSQGQSHEQFF. The CDR3 DNA sequence: TGTGCCAGCAGCCAGGGACAGAGCCATGAGCAGTTCTTC.

The gene calls are TRBV6-5 and TRBJ2-1; 7 bases match TRBD2. Germline CDR1 is MNHEY and CDR2 is SVGAGI. The V and J ends lost 6 bases and 3 bases, in that order; junction bases with no gene match: 5. The CDR3 has 14 residues. The CDR3 is CASSAGAGYNEQFF. The CDR3 nucleotides are TGTGCCAGCAGCGCGGGAGCCGGCTACAATGAGCAGTTCTTC.

This chain joins TRBV6-2 or TRBV6-3 and TRBJ2-1; no definite D call. Germline CDR1 MNHEY, CDR2 SVGEGT. V lost 0 bases and J lost 14, with 14 bases in between. The CDR3 runs 13 residues. The CDR3 loop is CASSYSILLAEFF. CDR3 in DNA: TGTGCCAGCAGTTACTCGATTCTACTTGCCGAGTTCTTC.

The V gene is TRBV4-1, the J gene TRBJ2-2; 8 positions match TRBD2. The germline V gene has CDR1 MGHRA and CDR2 YSYEKL. J gave up 5 bases and V 4 bases, and 9 bases lay outside the gene matches. This CDR3 has 16 residues. CDR3 bases: TGCGCCAGCAGCCCCAAGGGAGCGGGAGTAACCGGGGAGCTGTTTTTT. Its translation: CASSPKGAGVTGELFF.

The sample holds a few counts of this clonotype. V is TRBV29-1 and J is TRBJ2-5; D is perhaps TRBD2 (6 bases). CDR3 length: 12 amino acids. Germline values: CDR1 SQVTM, CDR2 ANQGSEA. The V end was cut by 7 bases, the J end by 4 bases, with 13 bases between. CDR3 sequence: CSAAEGGETQYF. CDR3 coding DNA: TGCAGCGCGGCGGAGGGTGGAGAGACCCAGTACTTC.

This clonotype showed up just a few times. The chain couples TRBV27 to TRBJ2-4; D is uncertain. Judging by the DNA end, TRBJ2-7 fits better; the J call may be wrong. CDR3 length equals 13 residues. Germline assignment: CDR1 MNHEY and CDR2 SMNVEV (reference sequence). In nucleotides, the CDR3 is TGTGCCAGCAGTTTATTTTGGGCGGACGAGCAGTACTTC. Residues: CASSLFWADEQYF.

The sample holds a few counts of this clonotype. The genes are TRBV7-8 and TRBJ2-7; D is unclear. Germline CDR1 SGHVS, CDR2 FQNEAQ. Trimming removed 5 bases at V and 3 bases at J, with 11 bases between. The CDR3 runs to 13 residues. CDR3 loop: CASSADTLYEQYF. CDR3 bases: TGTGCCAGCAGCGCTGACACTCTCTACGAGCAGTACTTC.

The CDR3 DNA reads as TGCAGCGTTGTGTACCGGCTTAGCCCCTACGAGCAGTACTTC. Its protein product is CSVVYRLSPYEQYF. V gene TRBV29-1 combines with J gene TRBJ2-7; D is unclear. The CDR3 spans 14 residues. CDR1 is SQVTM, CDR2 ANQGSEA, per germline. Deletions cut 4 bases from V and 2 bases from J, with 15 bases between.

The J gene is TRBJ2-7, the V gene TRBV4-1; 9 bases fit TRBD2. Germline CDR1 is MGHRA and CDR2 is YSYEKL. This CDR3 contains 13 residues. With 3 bases clipped from V and 6 bases from J, the junction kept 3 bases outside the gene matches. The CDR3 region is CASSQGTSPEQYF. DNA for the CDR3: TGCGCCAGCAGCCAGGGGACTAGCCCCGAGCAGTACTTC.

The rearrangement joins TRBV6-5 to TRBJ2-1; TRBD2 agrees at 11 bases. Germline lookup yields CDR1 MNHEY and CDR2 SVGAGI. The CDR3 totals 14 residues. The J segment lost 8 bases and the V segment lost 7 bases, leaving 7 bases of the junction unmatched. Here the CDR3 reads CASNIAGGPDEQFF. CDR3 in DNA: TGTGCCAGCAACATAGCGGGAGGGCCGGATGAGCAGTTCTTC.

This clonotype was seen more than once but under ten times. The rearrangement uses TRBV7-2 and TRBJ2-5; D uncertain. Germline CDR1 SGHTA, CDR2 FQGNSA. The CDR3 covers 16 residues. Trimming took 5 bases from V and 4 from J, leaving 20 bases between them. CDR3 coding DNA: TGTGCCAGCAGCCCCCTCCTGCAGCGTGGAGCAGAGACCCAGTACTTC. Translating it yields CASSPLLQRGAETQYF.